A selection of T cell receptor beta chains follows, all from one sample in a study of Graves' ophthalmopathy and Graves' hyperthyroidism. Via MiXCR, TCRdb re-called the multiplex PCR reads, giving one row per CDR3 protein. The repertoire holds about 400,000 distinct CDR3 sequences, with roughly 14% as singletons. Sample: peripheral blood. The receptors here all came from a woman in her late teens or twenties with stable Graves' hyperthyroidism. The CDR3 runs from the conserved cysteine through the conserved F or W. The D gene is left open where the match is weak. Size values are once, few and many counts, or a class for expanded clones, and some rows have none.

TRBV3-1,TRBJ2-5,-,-,TGTGCCAGCAGCCAAGTATCCCAGACCCAGTACTTC,CASSQVSQTQYF
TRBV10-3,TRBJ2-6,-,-,TGTGCCATCAGTGAGTCGAGCTCTGGGGCCAACGTCCTGACTTTC,CAISESSSGANVLTF
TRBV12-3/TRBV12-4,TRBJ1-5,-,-,TGTGCCAGCAGTTTTGGAGGAGGGGAAGGGCAGCCCCAGCATTTT,CASSFGGGEGQPQHF
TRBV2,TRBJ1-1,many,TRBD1,TGTGCCAGCAGCAGGGGGCTCAGTGAAGCTTTCTTT,CASSRGLSEAFF
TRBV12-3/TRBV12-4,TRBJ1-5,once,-,TGTGCCAGCAGAACAGGATGGGGGCAGGGGCAGCCCCAGCATTTT,CASRTGWGQGQPQHF
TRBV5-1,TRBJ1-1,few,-,TGCGCCAGCAGCCCGGGACATCTAGGCTTCGCCCTCCCGGCTGAAGCTTTCTTT,CASSPGHLGFALPAEAFF
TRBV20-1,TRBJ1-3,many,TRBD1,TGCAGTGCTAGGGGACAGAGCTCTGGAAACACCATATATTTT,CSARGQSSGNTIYF
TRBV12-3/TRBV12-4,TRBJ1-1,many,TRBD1,TGTGCCAGCACCACACACCAGGGGGCAAACACTGAAGCTTTCTTT,CASTTHQGANTEAFF
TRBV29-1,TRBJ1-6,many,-,TGCAGCGTTGCTGACAGGACTAATTCACCCCTCCACTTT,CSVADRTNSPLHF
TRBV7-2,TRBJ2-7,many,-,TGTGCCAGCAGCCTCTCGAGGGGTTACTCCTACGAGCAGTACTTC,CASSLSRGYSYEQYF
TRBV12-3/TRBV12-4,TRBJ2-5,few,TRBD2,TGTGCCAGCAGCTTCAAGGGACTAGCCGGAGAGACCCAGTACTTC,CASSFKGLAGETQYF
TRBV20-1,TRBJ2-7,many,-,TGCAGTGCTAGACTCAGCCACAAGGGCTACGAGCAGTACTTC,CSARLSHKGYEQYF
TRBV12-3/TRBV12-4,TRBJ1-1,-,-,TGTGCCAGCAAGGGCAGTCGTCAAAGGAACACTGAAGCTTTCTTT,CASKGSRQRNTEAFF
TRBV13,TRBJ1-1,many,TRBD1,TGTGCCAGCAGCTCCAGGGGGAGGGGCACTGAAGCTTTCTTT,CASSSRGRGTEAFF
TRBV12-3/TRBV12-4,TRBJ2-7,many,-,TGTGCCAGCAGTTTGACAGCGTACTACGAGCAGTACTTC,CASSLTAYYEQYF
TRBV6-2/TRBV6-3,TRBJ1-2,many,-,TGTGCCAGCAGTTACTTGACAGCCTCTAACTATGGCTACACCTTC,CASSYLTASNYGYTF
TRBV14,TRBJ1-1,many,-,TGTGCCAGCAGCCTCAGGTCGAGGACTGAAGCTTTCTTT,CASSLRSRTEAFF
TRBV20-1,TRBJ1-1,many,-,TGCAGTGCCGGAATCGCGGGCCATTTCGACACTGAAGCTTTCTTT,CSAGIAGHFDTEAFF
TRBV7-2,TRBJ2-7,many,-,TGTGCCAGCAGTTTCGTCTCCTACGAGCAGTACTTC,CASSFVSYEQYF
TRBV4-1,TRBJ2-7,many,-,TGCGCCAGCAGCCAAGGGCCCGAGCAGTACTTC,CASSQGPEQYF
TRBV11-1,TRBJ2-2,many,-,TGTGCCAGCAGCCCCTGGGGCGTTGGGGTTCGTCCCGGGGAGCTGTTTTTT,CASSPWGVGVRPGELFF
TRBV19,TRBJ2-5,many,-,TGTGCCAGTAGCCCGGGACACCCAGGGCGAGAGACCCAGTACTTC,CASSPGHPGRETQYF
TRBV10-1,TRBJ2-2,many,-,TGCGCCAGCAGTGAGTCGGGTCCCGGGGAGCTGTTTTTT,CASSESGPGELFF
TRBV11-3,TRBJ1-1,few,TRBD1,TGTGCCAGCAGCGCAAGGGGGCTGAGCACTGAAGCTTTCTTT,CASSARGLSTEAFF
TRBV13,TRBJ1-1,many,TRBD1,TGTGCCAGCTCCGACAGGGTGAGCACTGAAGCTTTCTTT,CASSDRVSTEAFF
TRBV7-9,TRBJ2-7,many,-,TGTGCCAGCAGCTTAGTTCCCGGGGCCGAGCAGTACTTC,CASSLVPGAEQYF
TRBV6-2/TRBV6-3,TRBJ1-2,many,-,TGTGCCAGCAGTTACTCGAAAGCCCCTGACAGGAACTATGGCTACACCTTC,CASSYSKAPDRNYGYTF
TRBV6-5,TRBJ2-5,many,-,TGTGCCGTTAGGGCCGAAGTCGAGACCCAGTACTTC,CAVRAEVETQYF
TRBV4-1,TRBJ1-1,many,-,TGCGCCAGCAGCCAAGCAGGTACGGCGGGCACTGAAGCTTTCTTT,CASSQAGTAGTEAFF
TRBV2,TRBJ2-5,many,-,TGTGCCAGCAAGGGCGTTGCAGAGACCCAGTACTTC,CASKGVAETQYF
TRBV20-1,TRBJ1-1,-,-,TGCAGTGCGGACGAGGGAGACACTGAAGCTTTCTTT,CSADEGDTEAFF
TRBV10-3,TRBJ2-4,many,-,TGTGCCATCAGTGAGTCGGATCGGGGGACAGCCAAAAACATTCAGTACTTC,CAISESDRGTAKNIQYF
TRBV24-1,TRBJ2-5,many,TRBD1,TGTGCCACCAGTGAATGGACAGGGGGAGAGACCCAGTACTTC,CATSEWTGGETQYF
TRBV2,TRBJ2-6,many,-,TGTGCCAGCACCGGCTCTGGGGCCAACGTCCTGACTTTC,CASTGSGANVLTF
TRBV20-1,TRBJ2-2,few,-,TGCAGTGCTAGAGATAAGGGAAATAGAGGTGGGAACACCGGGGAGCTGTTTTTT,CSARDKGNRGGNTGELFF
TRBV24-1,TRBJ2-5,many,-,TGTGCCACCAGTGATGCGGACAGGGCCGGCGGGGGGGCCTGGGAGACCCAGTACTTC,CATSDADRAGGGAWETQYF
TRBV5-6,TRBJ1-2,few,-,TGTGCCAGCAGCTTGGGTTCCGGCAGGGTGGAGTATGGCTACACCTTC,CASSLGSGRVEYGYTF
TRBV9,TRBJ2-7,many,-,TGTGCCAGCAGCGTAGGGTCATACTCCTACGAGCAGTACTTC,CASSVGSYSYEQYF
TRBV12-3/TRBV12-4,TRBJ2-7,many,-,TGTGCCAGCGGTCGGGAGCAGTACTTC,CASGREQYF
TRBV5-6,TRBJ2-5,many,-,TGTGCCAGCAGCTCCTGGACGGTGGAGGGAGAGACCCAGTACTTC,CASSSWTVEGETQYF
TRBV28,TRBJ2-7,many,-,TGTGCCAGCAGTCAACCCCCCCTCTCCTACGAGCAGTACTTC,CASSQPPLSYEQYF
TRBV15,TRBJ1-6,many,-,TGTGCCACCAGCAGACCTCACGGGGAATCACCCCTCCACTTT,CATSRPHGESPLHF